Listed here are 10 T cell receptor beta chains from one sample, sequenced in a study of T cell repertoires in cytomegalovirus infection. No antigen has been identified for these receptors. TCRdb called the reads again in MiXCR, with one record for every CDR3 protein. Of more than 75,000 distinct CDR3 sequences listed, roughly 29% are singletons. The sample was CD8+ T cells from cultured PBMCs, taken from culture after CMV antigen stimulation. The receptors come from a human donor in good health (CMV status not recorded). Some clones in this sample may be carry-over from other donors' samples.

This chain connects TRBV4-1 to TRBJ2-1, with D possibly matching TRBD2 (5 bases). The CDR3 contains 17 residues. CDR1 is MGHRA and CDR2 is YSYEKL in the germline V gene. The V end was cut by 1 base, the J end by 5 bases, with 18 bases between. DNA for the CDR3: TGCGCCAGCAGCCAAGGGTTTCTCGGACTCACTGACAATGAGCAGTTCTTC. Protein sequence: CASSQGFLGLTDNEQFF.

This clonotype has just a few counts. This chain links TRBV6-1 with TRBJ1-1, with TRBD1 matching over 7 bases. Germline V gene lookup returns CDR1 MNHNS and CDR2 SASEGT. J lost 0 bases, V lost 11 bases, and 3 bases had no gene match. The CDR3 has 12 residues. Here the CDR3 reads CAGGQLNTEAFF. In nucleotides, the CDR3 is TGTGCCGGGGGACAGCTGAACACTGAAGCTTTCTTT.

The sample holds a few counts of this clonotype. The chain links TRBV19 to TRBJ2-2; D is ambiguous. CDR3 length: 14 residues. CDR1 and CDR2 (germline): LNHDA, SQIVND (reference sequence). Trimming stripped 4 bases from V and 4 bases from J, with 10 bases between. The CDR3 DNA reads TGTGCCAGTAGTACCACCAGGTTCACCGGGGAGCTGTTTTTT. It yields the protein CASSTTRFTGELFF.

The chain carries TRBV20-1 and TRBJ2-3; 8 bases match TRBD1. Looked up from germline, CDR1 is DFQATT and CDR2 is SNEGSKA (reference sequence). Germline trimming cut 8 bases from V and 2 bases from J; bases unmatched to any gene: 9. The CDR3 runs 14 residues. CDR3 DNA sequence: TGCAGTCTATCGGGACAGGTAGACACAGATACGCAGTATTTT. Translating it yields CSLSGQVDTDTQYF.

The chain employs TRBV19 and TRBJ2-1, with 10 bases fitting TRBD1. The CDR3 loop spans 16 amino acids. The germline V gene has CDR1 LNHDA and CDR2 SQIVND (reference sequence). The junction had 10 bases not matched to a gene; V was cut back by 5 bases and J by 6 bases. The CDR3 sequence: CASSDDWDRGVNEQFF. The DNA of the CDR3 is TGTGCCAGTAGTGATGATTGGGACAGGGGTGTCAATGAGCAGTTCTTC.

The rearrangement uses TRBV28 and TRBJ1-2; the D is unclear. The V gene's germline CDR1 is MDHEN and CDR2 SYDVKM. With 2 bases removed from V and 8 bases from J, the gap between germline ends came to 15 bases. CDR3 length equals 14 residues. CDR3 amino acids: CASSLTGLAKGYTF. DNA of the CDR3: TGTGCCAGCAGTTTAACCGGTCTGGCAAAGGGCTACACCTTC.

This clonotype was seen a few times. This chain joins TRBV7-2 and TRBJ1-6; D possibly corresponds to TRBD1 (6 bases). V shed 1 base and J shed 6 bases, with 16 bases lying between them. Germline values: CDR1 SGHTA, CDR2 FQGNSA. The CDR3 extends over 17 amino acids. The CDR3 region has the DNA TGTGCCAGCAGCTTAGAGTTGAGGGCAGGGGCTAATTCACCCCTCCACTTT. Translation: CASSLELRAGANSPLHF. Filled out from reference TRBV7-2 and TRBJ1-6, the complete variable domain reads GAGVSQSPSNKVTEKGKDVELRCDPISGHTALYWYRQSLGQGLEFLIYFQGNSAPDKSGLPSDRFSAERTGGSVSTLTIQRTQQEDSAVYLCASSLELRAGANSPLHFGNGTRLTVT.

V gene TRBV4-3 combines with J gene TRBJ1-1; 10 nucleotides align to TRBD1. V lost 4 bases, J lost 8 bases, and 13 bases stayed unmatched. This CDR3 comprises 16 residues. Germline V lookup: CDR1 LGHNA, CDR2 YSLEER. CDR3 in amino acids: CASSLTPGTGAGEAFF. The CDR3 DNA is TGCGCCAGCAGCCTCACCCCGGGGACAGGGGCCGGGGAAGCTTTCTTT.

This clonotype was seen at least ten times. The rearrangement uses TRBV28 and TRBJ1-1, with 8 nucleotides matching TRBD1. Germline V CDR1 and CDR2: MDHEN, SYDVKM. This CDR3 is built from 16 residues. V gave up 6 bases and J gave up 0 bases; unmatched junction bases: 9. Here the CDR3 DNA reads TGTGCCAGCAGCTACACTGGACAGGGATTGAACACTGAAGCTTTCTTT. This encodes CASSYTGQGLNTEAFF.

This clonotype has just a few counts. The V call is TRBV27, the J call TRBJ2-1; 11 bases agree with TRBD1. The CDR3 length is 15 residues. Trimming took 3 bases from V and 6 from J; bases not matched to a gene: 4. Germline V gene data show CDR1 as MNHEY and CDR2 as SMNVEV (reference sequence). CDR3 sequence (DNA): TGTGCCAGCAGTTTGGGACAGGGGGTTGGCAATGAGCAGTTCTTC. This gives the protein CASSLGQGVGNEQFF.